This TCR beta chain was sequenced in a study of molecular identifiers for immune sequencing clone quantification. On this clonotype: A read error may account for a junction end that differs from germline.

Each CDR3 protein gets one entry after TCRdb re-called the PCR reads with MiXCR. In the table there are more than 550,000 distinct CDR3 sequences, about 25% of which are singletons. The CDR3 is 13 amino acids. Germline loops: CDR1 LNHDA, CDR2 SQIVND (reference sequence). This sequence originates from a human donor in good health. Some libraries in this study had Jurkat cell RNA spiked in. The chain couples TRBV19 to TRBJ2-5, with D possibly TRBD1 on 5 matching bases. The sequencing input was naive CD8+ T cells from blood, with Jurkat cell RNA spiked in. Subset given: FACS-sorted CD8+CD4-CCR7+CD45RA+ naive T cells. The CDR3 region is CASSSSTAVTHHF. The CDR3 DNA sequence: TGTGCCAGTAGTAGTTCGACAGCAGTGACCCATCACTTC.